This TCR beta chain was identified during a study of post-analysis software for immune sequencing data. Turning to this clonotype: Its antigen is as yet unknown.

The CDR3 covers 14 residues. From germline, CDR1 is DFQATT and CDR2 SNEGSKA (reference sequence). Deletions cut 6 bases from V and 3 bases from J, with 15 bases between. Study-wide results and caveats: Patients showed TRBV5-6, TRBV5-1 and TRBV20-1 among four to six TRBV segments more frequent than in controls. Comparison with controls showed significantly lower normalized Chao1 diversity in multiple sclerosis patients. When the samples were clustered directly with F measure, those that had been prepared in the same batch showed strong co-clustering.

TCR beta cDNA libraries included unique molecular identifiers. cDNA molecules numbering 400,000 to 550,000 came from roughly 1 to 10 million T cells. Each CDR3 protein is one row after TCRdb ran MiXCR on the PCR reads. This sample has almost 700,000 distinct CDR3 sequences, with roughly three fifths found just once. This receptor was obtained from a girl aged 2-10 years with multiple sclerosis. This chain connects TRBV20-1 to TRBJ1-5; the D gene is possibly TRBD1 (5 bases). The sequencing input was blood. The CDR3 loop reads CSAHSQGHNQPQHF. The CDR3 coding sequence is TGCAGTGCCCATTCGCAGGGCCACAATCAGCCCCAGCATTTT.